The 2 T cell receptor beta chains below all came from one sample that was sequenced in a study of blood T cell repertoires in COVID-19. Clones were read by immunoSEQ multiplex PCR, and TCRdb kept only the in-frame ones, dropping some. Of about 83,000 clones in the sample, about four fifths are singletons; the top ten hold around 21%. Input material: peripheral blood. The origin of the receptors is a woman of 80 years or more with active or convalescent COVID-19.

In this sample, this clone turned up a few times. The chain is built from TRBV21-1 and TRBJ1-1; TRBD1 is the table's D call and was not checked against the DNA. TRBV21-1 is a listed pseudogene. The CDR3 totals 15 residues. CDR3 amino acids: CASSKPRTGSTEAFF. In nucleotides, the CDR3 is TGTGCCAGCAGCAAACCTAGGACAGGGAGCACTGAAGCTTTCTTT.

The chain has TRBV7-9 and TRBJ1-3, with D maybe TRBD1 (5 bases). V was trimmed by 0 bases and J by 0 bases, leaving 18 bases between them. The CDR3 contains 19 residues. CDR1 and CDR2 from the germline V gene are SEHNR and FQNEAQ (reference sequence). CDR3 protein: CASSLAVLTGPISGNTIYF. CDR3 DNA sequence: TGTGCCAGCAGCTTAGCTGTTTTAACAGGTCCTATCTCTGGAAACACCATATATTTT.